In its sample, the clone carrying this T cell receptor (beta chain) was seen a few times. The antigen remains unidentified. The record originates from a study of T-cell reconstitution after alpha-beta-depleted transplantation in children. Study conclusions and caveats: The origin of alpha-beta T cells about two months after transplant was reportedly several hundred expanded graft clones. When one year had passed after transplant, most T-cell counts and diversity came from newly produced T cells. The study traced high day-60 TCRbeta diversity in some patients to surviving recipient T cells and thymic progenitors.

The CDR3 spans 16 residues. Germline V CDR1 and CDR2: SGHVT, SQSDAQ. Trimming cost V 5 bases and J 1 base; bases outside gene matches: 9. Using unique molecular identifiers, the investigators prepared the TCRbeta library. MiXCR, run by TCRdb on the PCR reads, gives a single entry per CDR3 protein. Of fewer than 700,000 distinct CDR3 sequences in the sample, roughly 13% are singletons; the top ten hold approximately 2%. Sequences were derived from PBMCs, mostly from graft donor cells, sampled 360 days after TCRalphabeta/CD19-depleted stem cell transplant. The sequence came from a male patient under 18 who had a stem cell transplant for acute myeloid leukemia, so the T cells may come from the graft donor. The rearrangement links TRBV7-4 to TRBJ2-5; 8 bases align to TRBD2. The CDR3 DNA reads as TGTGCCAGCAGCACGACACAAGCGGGGGCCCAAGAGACCCAGTACTTC. It codes for CASSTTQAGAQETQYF.